Shown below are 24 T cell receptor beta chains from a single sample sequenced in a study of blood T cell repertoires in COVID-19. Repertoires were generated with immunoSEQ multiplex PCR, while TCRdb's copy carries only in-frame clones and drops some. This sample has approximately 130,000 clones; more than 80% occur once, and the top ten carry 4.3%. Sequencing was performed on peripheral blood. Source of these receptors: a human donor in a cohort sampled during active COVID-19.

The genes are TRBV19 and TRBJ2-2; 13 bases fit TRBD2. The CDR3 sequence is 15 residues long. V trimming: 6 bases; J trimming: 6 bases; junction bases outside the gene matches: 4. CDR1 LNHDA and CDR2 SQIVND come from the germline V gene (reference sequence). The CDR3 protein is CASRPTSGGAGELFF. The CDR3 nucleotides are TGTGCCAGTAGGCCCACTAGCGGGGGGGCCGGGGAGCTGTTTTTT.

This clone was seen once. The chain uses TRBV7-3 and TRBJ2-3; TRBD2 matches at 7 bases. The CDR3 is 16 amino acids. CDR1 is SGHTA, CDR2 FQGTGA, per germline. The ends lost 1 base at V and 0 bases at J; junction bases unmatched: 4. The CDR3: CASSLIPAGSTDTQYF. CDR3 nucleotides: TGTGCCAGCAGCTTAATTCCAGCGGGGAGCACAGATACGCAGTATTTT.

This clone has a single count. The chain carries TRBV6-1 and TRBJ1-3; tentatively, D is TRBD1 (5 bases). CDR3 length: 14 amino acids. V was cut by 5 bases and J by 0 bases, with 8 bases left in between. Germline V CDR1 and CDR2: MNHNS, SASEGT. The CDR3 DNA is TGTGCCAGCAGTCCGCAGGGCTCTGGAAACACCATATATTTT. This translates into CASSPQGSGNTIYF.

The chain recombines TRBV7-2 with TRBJ2-1, with 8 nucleotides matching TRBD2. This CDR3 has 18 residues. Germline-derived CDR1 and CDR2 are SGHTA and FQGNSA. V lost 5 bases to trimming and J lost 3 bases; unmatched junction nucleotides: 15. CDR3 residues: CASSDTRGGRGGYNEQFF. The CDR3 DNA follows: TGTGCCAGCAGCGATACACGGGGGGGACGGGGGGGCTACAATGAGCAGTTCTTC.

This rearrangement joins TRBV3-1 (or the pseudogene TRBV3-2) to TRBJ2-3; 7 bases map to TRBD2. J lost 3 bases, V lost 0 bases, and 12 bases had no gene match. Per germline, CDR1 LGHDT and CDR2 YNNKEL (reference sequence). The CDR3 is made up of 18 amino acids. The DNA of the CDR3 is TGTGCCAGCAGCCAAGAGGTGGCACTAGCGAGCGGAACAGATACGCAGTATTTT. Its translation is CASSQEVALASGTDTQYF.

This rearrangement joins TRBV5-4 to TRBJ1-1; TRBD1 aligns across 7 bases. CDR3 length: 14 amino acids. The V gene's germline CDR1 is SGHNT and CDR2 YYREEE (reference sequence). V was clipped by 4 bases and J by 6 bases; unmatched bases: 9. CDR3 nucleotide sequence: TGTGCCAGCAGCCCCCGAACAGGGGACCCTGAAGCTTTCTTT. It codes for CASSPRTGDPEAFF.

The J gene is TRBJ2-1, the V gene TRBV7-8, with TRBD1 matching over 12 bases. The CDR3 runs 19 residues. From germline, CDR1 is SGHVS and CDR2 FQNEAQ. Losses at the gene ends were 5 bases for V and 2 bases for J; bases not matched to a gene: 13. CDR3 bases: TGTGCCAGCAGCCGCCTCGGGACAGGGGGCTTAAGGACCTACAATGAGCAGTTCTTC. Amino acid sequence: CASSRLGTGGLRTYNEQFF.

This clone has a single count. The chain links TRBV9 to TRBJ2-5, with D possibly matching TRBD1 (6 bases). The CDR3 consists of 14 residues. V dropped 1 base and J dropped 5 bases, with 12 bases sitting between them. Germline CDR1 and CDR2: SGDLS and YYNGEE. The CDR3 coding sequence is TGTGCCAGCAGCGTAACAGGGTTGACCGAGACCCAGTACTTC. Translated, it gives CASSVTGLTETQYF.

The rearrangement links TRBV30 to TRBJ1-5; 8 bases agree with TRBD1. Germline CDR1 GTSNPN, CDR2 SVGIG (reference sequence). The CDR3 length is 13 residues. V lost 1 base and J lost 7; bases outside the gene matches: 3. In DNA, the CDR3 is TGTGCCTGGAGTGGGACAGGGTTACAGCCCCAGCATTTT. This translates into CAWSGTGLQPQHF.

The V gene is TRBV5-5, the J gene TRBJ1-5, with D unresolved. Germline-derived CDR1 and CDR2 are SGHKS and YYEKEE (reference sequence). CDR3 length: 15 residues. V was clipped by 0 bases and J by 0 bases, with 7 bases between them. CDR3 sequence (DNA): TGTGCCAGCAGCTTGGACGGTTATAGCAATCAGCCCCAGCATTTT. It translates to CASSLDGYSNQPQHF.

This clone appeared a single time. The chain joins TRBV19 to TRBJ1-1; TRBD1 is a possible D gene (6 bases). Trimming pared 6 bases from V and 5 bases from J, leaving 16 bases between. This CDR3 comprises 14 residues. Germline V lookup: CDR1 LNHDA, CDR2 SQIVND (reference sequence). The CDR3 nucleotides read TGTGCCAGTAGCCCGGGCCACCAGGGGACTGAAGCTTTCTTT. Residues: CASSPGHQGTEAFF. The full variable domain, in which reference TRBV19 and TRBJ1-1 provide the parts outside the CDR3, is DGGITQSPKYLFRKEGQNVTLSCEQNLNHDAMYWYRQDPGQGLRLIYYSQIVNDFQKGDIAEGYSVSREKKESFPLTVTSAQKNPTAFYLCASSPGHQGTEAFFGQGTRLTVV.

In this sample, this clone turned up once. The gene calls are TRBV4-3 and TRBJ1-6, with a weak D call TRBD1 (6 bases). The CDR3 is 16 amino acids. V lost 4 bases, J lost 0 bases, and 10 bases lay in between. Germline V gene data show CDR1 as LGHNA and CDR2 as YSLEER. CDR3 DNA sequence: TGCGCCAGCAGCCGCGACAGGACCTCCTATAATTCACCCCTCCACTTT. Its translation is CASSRDRTSYNSPLHF.

The V gene is TRBV5-6, the J gene TRBJ1-2; 10 nucleotides agree with TRBD1. CDR3 size: 17 residues. The germline V gene encodes CDR1 SGHDT and CDR2 YYEEEE. The V gene end was trimmed by 3 bases and the J gene end by 4 bases; junction bases not matched to a gene: 12. CDR3 bases: TGTGCCAGCAGCTCCGCCGACAGGGGGCGCGTAAGCTATGGCTACACCTTC. Protein: CASSSADRGRVSYGYTF.

The chain couples TRBV6-2 or TRBV6-3 to TRBJ1-2, with D possibly being TRBD1 (5 bases). This CDR3 is built from 15 residues. CDR1 and CDR2 from the germline V gene are MNHEY and SVGEGT. Trimming stripped 2 bases from V and 4 bases from J, with 14 bases between. For the CDR3, the DNA is TGTGCCAGCAGTTACCGGCAGGGATCCCTCTATGGCTACACCTTC. Its translation is CASSYRQGSLYGYTF.

The chain recombines TRBV7-8 with TRBJ2-7; tentative D call: TRBD1 (5 bases). Trimming cost V 0 bases and J 4 bases, with 13 bases left between them. Germline V gives CDR1 SGHVS, CDR2 FQNEAQ. CDR3 length: 15 amino acids. In DNA, the CDR3 is TGTGCCAGCAGCTTAGCTGACGACAGTAGTTACGAGCAGTACTTC. Translating it yields CASSLADDSSYEQYF.

V is TRBV5-5 and J is TRBJ1-4; D is uncertain. Trimming cost V 1 base and J 8 bases, with 6 bases left between them. Germline V gene data show CDR1 as SGHKS and CDR2 as YYEKEE (reference sequence). CDR3 length: 12 amino acids. CDR3 residues: CASSLLEEKLFF. CDR3 bases: TGTGCCAGCAGCTTGCTTGAGGAAAAACTGTTTTTT.

The genes are TRBV29-1 and TRBJ2-1; 8 bases line up with TRBD2. V shed 3 bases and J 4 bases; nucleotides not matched to a gene: 2. The CDR3 has 13 amino acids. Germline V gives CDR1 SQVTM, CDR2 ANQGSEA. The DNA for the CDR3 is TGCAGCGTTGACCTAGCGGGTTACAATGAGCAGTTCTTC. Residues: CSVDLAGYNEQFF.

V and J are TRBV19 and TRBJ2-2; the D gene is possibly TRBD2 (7 bases). CDR1 and CDR2 from the germline V gene are LNHDA and SQIVND (reference sequence). Trimming shortened V by 5 bases and J by 5 bases, and 21 bases separated the two germline ends. The CDR3 totals 17 residues. CDR3 sequence (DNA): TGTGCCAGTAGTCCCCACTCGCGGGGAGGGGGAACCGGGGAGCTGTTTTTT. This gives the protein CASSPHSRGGGTGELFF.

V and J are TRBV10-2 and TRBJ1-5; D is unclear. Trimming pared 1 base from V and 5 bases from J, leaving 9 bases between. The CDR3 covers 14 residues. Germline V gene sequence: CDR1 WSHSY, CDR2 SAAADI. CDR3 residues: CASSEYAPDQPQHF. The CDR3 nucleotides read TGCGCCAGCAGTGAGTACGCTCCAGATCAGCCCCAGCATTTT.

The V call is TRBV7-8, the J call TRBJ1-5; 10 nucleotides line up with TRBD1. The germline V gene has CDR1 SGHVS and CDR2 FQNEAQ. Unmatched junction bases numbered 9, after V lost 7 bases and J lost 3 bases. This CDR3 is built from 16 residues. CDR3 in DNA: TGTGCCAGCACCCCGATGGGGACAGGGGTCAATCAGCCCCAGCATTTT. Its protein product is CASTPMGTGVNQPQHF.

The chain links TRBV7-9 to TRBJ1-1; D perhaps matches TRBD1 (6 bases). From germline, CDR1 is SEHNR and CDR2 FQNEAQ (reference sequence). V lost 5 bases to trimming and J lost 0 bases, with 10 bases between them. This CDR3 comprises 14 residues. The CDR3 is CASSMDSLNTEAFF. The CDR3 DNA reads as TGTGCCAGCAGCATGGACAGCCTGAACACTGAAGCTTTCTTT.

This rearrangement joins TRBV5-4 to TRBJ2-1; 8 positions agree with TRBD2. CDR3 size: 16 residues. V gave up 4 bases and J gave up 9 bases; unmatched junction bases: 15. Germline CDR1 SGHNT, CDR2 YYREEE (reference sequence). The CDR3, as DNA: TGTGCCAGCAGCCCAGGTGGGGTAGCGGGAATGTTTGAGCAGTTCTTC. Translating it yields CASSPGGVAGMFEQFF.

This chain links TRBV5-4 with TRBJ1-2; 9 nucleotides align to TRBD1. Per germline, CDR1 SGHNT and CDR2 YYREEE (reference sequence). The CDR3 length is 14 residues. V lost 1 base and J lost 13; bases outside the gene matches: 11. CDR3 amino acids: CASSLIRQGGSCTF. In nucleotides, the CDR3 is TGTGCCAGCAGCTTGATTAGACAGGGGGGGTCATGCACCTTC.

This chain joins TRBV10-1 and TRBJ2-2, with 7 positions matching TRBD1. The CDR3 extends over 14 amino acids. J gave up 6 bases and V 7 bases, and 8 bases lay outside the gene matches. Germline V gene data show CDR1 as WNHNN and CDR2 as SYGVQD (reference sequence). CDR3 sequence reads: CASNRDSRAGELFF. The CDR3 region has the DNA TGCGCCAGCAACCGGGACAGCCGTGCCGGGGAGCTGTTTTTT.